The T cell receptor (beta chain) under discussion was sequenced for a study of control samples from healthy donors and cancer patients. Assay used: immunoSEQ multiplex PCR; TCRdb lists only in-frame clones, some missing. The sample has 95,000 to 150,000 clones; 92% are singletons. This CDR3 contains 18 residues. V lost 1 base, J lost 0 bases, and 8 bases stayed unmatched. Germline CDR1 MGHDK, CDR2 SYGVNS. The material sequenced was PBMCs. The clonotype was recovered from an elderly man with head and neck cancer. The chain has TRBV25-1 and TRBJ1-2; TRBD1 agrees at 10 bases. The CDR3 nucleotides read TGTGCCAGCAGTGAATCCTCGGGACAGGGGTCGCCTAACTATGGCTACACCTTC. Amino acid sequence: CASSESSGQGSPNYGYTF.